Here is one T cell receptor (beta chain) with its context. This entry is derived from a study of blood T cell repertoires in COVID-19. Whole-study context: Specimens from acute and convalescent COVID-19 originated in the United States, Italy and Spain. PBMCs, B-cell-depleted T cells, or T cells provided the cDNA or gDNA that made up the material.

The repertoire was sequenced with immunoSEQ multiplex PCR; TCRdb's copy has only in-frame clones and lacks some. This table has around 200,000 clones, around 80% appearing once. CDR1 and CDR2 (germline): GTSNPN, SVGIG (reference sequence). The V segment lost 0 bases and the J segment 11 bases; nucleotides outside the gene matches: 10. The CDR3 is 13 amino acids. Source material: peripheral blood. This TCR was sampled from a woman aged 80 or over with acute or convalescent COVID-19. The rearrangement links TRBV30 to TRBJ2-7; 7 nucleotides align to TRBD1. Written as DNA, the CDR3 is TGTGCCTGGAGTGTCGACAGGGTTTCGAGGAAGTACTTC. Translated: CAWSVDRVSRKYF.